Listed here are 28 T cell receptor beta chains from one sample, sequenced in a study of T cells in localized non-small cell lung cancer. Profiled with immunoSEQ multiplex PCR; TCRdb holds only in-frame clones, not every one. Of 45,000 to 60,000 clones in the sample, around 81% are singletons; the top ten hold 15% to 20%. Material: peripheral blood, obtained before any cancer treatment. The source is a female donor of 60 years or more with stage II squamous cell lung carcinoma.

This chain uses TRBV30 with TRBJ2-3, with no clear D. CDR3 length equals 13 residues. V shed 5 bases and J shed 1 base, with 10 bases lying between them. In germline, CDR1 is GTSNPN, CDR2 SVGIG (reference sequence). CDR3 DNA sequence: TGTGCCTGGTGTACGCAGGGCACAGATACGCAGTATTTT. It translates to CAWCTQGTDTQYF.

The CDR3 DNA reads TGCGCCAGCAGTGAGAGTGGAGGCGACAATGAGCAGTTCTTC. Amino acid sequence: CASSESGGDNEQFF. The V and J genes are TRBV10-1 and TRBJ2-1; tentatively, D is TRBD2 (5 bases). CDR3 size: 14 residues. Trimming pared 2 bases from V and 5 bases from J, leaving 10 bases between. CDR1 is WNHNN and CDR2 is SYGVQD in the germline V gene (reference sequence).

The chain has TRBV19 and TRBJ1-1; no reliable D call. This CDR3 region has 14 residues. V was pared by 0 bases and J by 1 base, with 6 bases between. From germline, CDR1 is LNHDA and CDR2 SQIVND (reference sequence). This CDR3 reads CASSIERGNTEAFF. The DNA of the CDR3 is TGTGCCAGTAGTATAGAACGGGGGAACACTGAAGCTTTCTTT.

This chain joins TRBV9 and TRBJ2-7, with 9 bases identical to TRBD1. The trim removed 4 bases at V and 1 base at J, leaving 6 bases unmatched. The V gene's germline CDR1 is SGDLS and CDR2 YYNGEE. The CDR3 covers 15 residues. CDR3 sequence reads: CASSPRQGVSYEQYF. In DNA, the CDR3 is TGTGCCAGCAGCCCCAGACAGGGGGTGTCCTACGAGCAGTACTTC.

The sample holds a few counts of this clone. The chain has TRBV4-1 and TRBJ1-1; tentatively, D is TRBD1 (6 bases). V was trimmed by 2 bases and J by 4 bases, leaving 14 bases between them. This CDR3 has 15 amino acids. Germline CDR1 reads MGHRA; CDR2 reads YSYEKL. The CDR3 sequence: CASSQLPGVTTEAFF. CDR3 bases: TGCGCCAGCAGCCAACTTCCAGGGGTTACCACTGAAGCTTTCTTT.

V usage is TRBV19 and J usage is TRBJ1-5; D is perhaps TRBD1 (5 bases). V was pared by 4 bases and J by 2 bases, with 12 bases between. Germline-derived CDR1 and CDR2 are LNHDA and SQIVND (reference sequence). The CDR3 totals 15 residues. CDR3 in amino acids: CASSTGTRGNQPQHF. The CDR3 nucleotides are TGTGCCAGTAGTACTGGGACGAGGGGCAATCAGCCCCAGCATTTT. Filled out from reference TRBV19 and TRBJ1-5, the complete variable domain reads DGGITQSPKYLFRKEGQNVTLSCEQNLNHDAMYWYRQDPGQGLRLIYYSQIVNDFQKGDIAEGYSVSREKKESFPLTVTSAQKNPTAFYLCASSTGTRGNQPQHFGDGTRLSIL.

J is TRBJ1-3 and V is TRBV6-1, with D perhaps TRBD1 (6 bases). Deletions cut 4 bases from V and 0 bases from J, with 13 bases between. There are 16 residues in the CDR3. Germline assignment: CDR1 MNHNS and CDR2 SASEGT. CDR3 region: CASSAYRAASGNTIYF. The CDR3 region has the DNA TGTGCCAGCAGTGCCTACAGGGCCGCCTCTGGAAACACCATATATTTT.

The chain links TRBV7-3 to TRBJ2-2; 7 nucleotides line up with TRBD2. CDR3 length: 15 residues. Germline CDR1 is SGHTA and CDR2 is FQGTGA. The ends lost 2 bases at V and 7 bases at J; junction bases unmatched: 7. CDR3 nucleotide sequence: TGTGCCAGCAGCTTAGAGGCTAGCGGCCACGGGGAGCTGTTTTTT. Its translation is CASSLEASGHGELFF.

V gene TRBV6-4 combines with J gene TRBJ2-3; 9 bases fit TRBD1. Germline CDR1 reads MRHNA; CDR2 reads SNTAGT. The trim removed 4 bases at V and 5 bases at J, leaving 1 base unmatched. This CDR3 contains 13 residues. CDR3 in amino acids: CASSGTGEDTQYF. CDR3 nucleotide sequence: TGTGCCAGCAGTGGGACAGGGGAAGATACGCAGTATTTT.

V is TRBV9 and J is TRBJ2-7; 10 bases fit TRBD1. V lost 4 bases and J lost 5; bases outside the gene matches: 6. Germline lookup yields CDR1 SGDLS and CDR2 YYNGEE. CDR3 length: 14 residues. This CDR3 reads CASSTTGTGDEQYF. In DNA, the CDR3 is TGTGCCAGCAGCACCACCGGGACAGGGGACGAGCAGTACTTC. The complete variable domain, with remaining parts taken from reference TRBV9 and TRBJ2-7, reads DSGVTQTPKHLITATGQRVTLRCSPRSGDLSVYWYQQSLDQGLQFLIQYYNGEERAKGNILERFSAQQFPDLHSELNLSSLELGDSALYFCASSTTGTGDEQYFGPGTRLTVT.

This chain links TRBV6-5 with TRBJ1-4; D is ambiguous. The CDR3 length is 15 residues. V gave up 0 bases and J gave up 2 bases, with 7 bases separating them. Germline V gives CDR1 MNHEY, CDR2 SVGAGI. The CDR3 DNA follows: TGTGCCAGCAGTTACTCGGCGGGGACTAATGAAAAACTGTTTTTT. Residues: CASSYSAGTNEKLFF.

CDR3 loop: CASSLVRGAQYF. The CDR3, as DNA: TGTGCCAGCAGCTTAGTAAGAGGAGCGCAGTATTTT. The chain couples TRBV7-2 to TRBJ2-3; the D is unclear. CDR3 size: 12 residues. V was cut by 1 base and J by 10 bases, with 9 bases left in between. In germline, CDR1 is SGHTA, CDR2 FQGNSA.

This clone has only a few counts. CDR3 residues: CASSVDGNQPQHF. The CDR3 DNA follows: TGTGCCAGCAGTGTCGACGGAAATCAGCCCCAGCATTTT. V gene TRBV2 combines with J gene TRBJ1-5; D gene unclear. Trimming took off 4 bases at V and 4 bases at J, with 8 bases between the two ends. There are 13 residues in the CDR3. CDR1 is SNHLY and CDR2 is FYNNEI in the germline V gene.

The rearrangement uses TRBV4-1 and TRBJ2-2; possible D gene TRBD1, 5 bases. This CDR3 is built from 16 residues. Germline V CDR1 and CDR2: MGHRA, YSYEKL. V was trimmed by 1 base and J by 2 bases, leaving 11 bases between them. The CDR3 DNA follows: TGCGCCAGCAGCCAAGGGCAGGGTTCAAACACCGGGGAGCTGTTTTTT. Amino acids: CASSQGQGSNTGELFF.

This clone was found a few times. The rearrangement joins TRBV5-4 to TRBJ2-7, with D unclear. The CDR3 sequence is 15 residues long. Germline lookup yields CDR1 SGHNT and CDR2 YYREEE (reference sequence). V was trimmed by 4 bases and J by 7 bases, leaving 21 bases between them. The chain's CDR3 is CASSLPGPFAVEQYF. The CDR3 DNA follows: TGTGCCAGCAGCCTTCCCGGCCCGTTTGCGGTAGAGCAGTACTTC.

The chain links TRBV7-2 to TRBJ2-7; 8 nucleotides agree with TRBD2. Germline V CDR1 and CDR2: SGHTA, FQGNSA. This CDR3 is built from 14 residues. The ends lost 5 bases at V and 3 bases at J; junction bases unmatched: 6. The DNA for the CDR3 is TGTGCCAGCAGCCTCTCTGGGACTAGCTACGAGCAGTACTTC. Translating gives CASSLSGTSYEQYF. Based on the CDR3 plus reference TRBV7-2 and TRBJ2-7, the full variable domain is GAGVSQSPSNKVTEKGKDVELRCDPISGHTALYWYRQSLGQGLEFLIYFQGNSAPDKSGLPSDRFSAERTGGSVSTLTIQRTQQEDSAVYLCASSLSGTSYEQYFGPGTRLTVT.

The V and J genes are TRBV5-1 and TRBJ2-1; D might be TRBD2 (5 bases). Germline V CDR1 and CDR2: SGHRS, YFSETQ. CDR3 length equals 16 residues. V lost 0 bases and J 0 bases, leaving 10 bases between the germline ends. Written as DNA, the CDR3 is TGCGCCAGCAGCTTGGAAACTGGGAGCTCCTACAATGAGCAGTTCTTC. It encodes CASSLETGSSYNEQFF.

The chain links TRBV5-1 to TRBJ2-7; 10 bases match TRBD1. Germline V gene data show CDR1 as SGHRS and CDR2 as YFSETQ. The CDR3 consists of 16 residues. Trimming cost V 4 bases and J 0 bases; bases outside gene matches: 7. CDR3 nucleotide sequence: TGCGCCAGCAGCCAGCTCCGGACAGGGGGCTCCTACGAGCAGTACTTC. The encoded protein is CASSQLRTGGSYEQYF.

This rearrangement joins TRBV7-3 to TRBJ2-5; TRBD2 agrees at 8 bases. The J segment lost 5 bases and the V segment lost 5 bases, leaving 10 bases of the junction unmatched. CDR1 SGHTA and CDR2 FQGTGA come from the germline V gene. The CDR3 covers 15 residues. CDR3 sequence reads: CASSVRTGGPETQYF. CDR3 DNA sequence: TGTGCCAGCAGCGTCCGGACGGGGGGGCCGGAGACCCAGTACTTC.

This chain connects TRBV5-5 to TRBJ2-6; D unresolved. Trimming took off 2 bases at V and 14 bases at J, with 14 bases between the two ends. Germline V CDR1 and CDR2: SGHKS, YYEKEE (reference sequence). This CDR3 contains 13 residues. As DNA, the CDR3 is TGTGCCAGCAGCTTACCCCCGGCCCTTTTCCTGACTTTC. This translates into CASSLPPALFLTF.

The rearrangement joins TRBV2 to TRBJ1-1; no definite D call. This CDR3 has 14 amino acids. CDR1 and CDR2 (germline): SNHLY, FYNNEI. V was clipped by 3 bases and J by 0 bases, with 8 bases between them. CDR3 nucleotides: TGTGCCAGCAGTGACTCAGTTCTGAACACTGAAGCTTTCTTT. It translates to CASSDSVLNTEAFF. Combining the CDR3 with reference TRBV2 and TRBJ1-1 gives the whole variable domain EPEVTQTPSHQVTQMGQEVILRCVPISNHLYFYWYRQILGQKVEFLVSFYNNEISEKSEIFDDQFSVERPDGSNFTLKIRSTKLEDSAMYFCASSDSVLNTEAFFGQGTRLTVV.

The chain combines TRBV4-3 with TRBJ2-3, with 10 bases identical to TRBD2. J gave up 5 bases and V 0 bases, and 8 bases lay outside the gene matches. This CDR3 contains 17 residues. The germline gives CDR1 LGHNA, CDR2 YSLEER. DNA of the CDR3: TGCGCCAGCAGCCAAGAAAAAGCGGGGGGGCAAGGAGATACGCAGTATTTT. Amino acids: CASSQEKAGGQGDTQYF.

This chain connects TRBV5-1 to TRBJ2-1, with TRBD2 identical over 10 bases. This CDR3 has 17 residues. V was pared by 0 bases and J by 2 bases, with 5 bases of the junction left unmatched. CDR1 is SGHRS, CDR2 YFSETQ, per germline. CDR3 sequence reads: CASSLVASGGPYNEQFF. CDR3 coding DNA: TGCGCCAGCAGCTTGGTTGCTAGCGGGGGCCCCTACAATGAGCAGTTCTTC.

This chain uses TRBV27 with TRBJ2-2; TRBD2 aligns across 10 bases. Germline V gene sequence: CDR1 MNHEY, CDR2 SMNVEV (reference sequence). The CDR3 sequence is 18 residues long. The ends lost 7 bases at V and 0 bases at J; junction bases unmatched: 11. CDR3 amino acids: CASTPNLAGASNTGELFF. CDR3 DNA sequence: TGTGCCAGCACCCCCAATCTAGCGGGGGCCTCGAACACCGGGGAGCTGTTTTTT.

The V call is TRBV5-1, the J call TRBJ2-3; 7 positions match TRBD2. Per germline, CDR1 SGHRS and CDR2 YFSETQ. The CDR3 totals 15 residues. V lost 0 bases to trimming and J lost 4 bases; unmatched junction nucleotides: 5. The CDR3 DNA reads as TGCGCCAGCAGCTTGGGAGGCGGGGGAGCAGATACGCAGTATTTT. Translated: CASSLGGGGADTQYF.

This clone was seen a few times. The chain joins TRBV6-1 to TRBJ1-5; TRBD1 aligns across 9 bases. The CDR3 loop spans 15 amino acids. The germline CDR1 and CDR2 sequences are MNHNS and SASEGT. The V segment lost 8 bases and the J segment 4 bases; nucleotides outside the gene matches: 9. CDR3 residues: CASAPGQGLNQPQHF. The CDR3 coding sequence is TGTGCCAGCGCCCCGGGACAGGGTCTTAATCAGCCCCAGCATTTT.

The gene calls are TRBV6-4 and TRBJ1-1; D gene uncertain. V dropped 4 bases and J dropped 0 bases, with 15 bases sitting between them. This CDR3 is 16 amino acids long. Per germline, CDR1 MRHNA and CDR2 SNTAGT. The CDR3 is CASSVEGGKMNTEAFF. The CDR3 DNA reads TGTGCCAGCAGTGTAGAAGGTGGTAAGATGAACACTGAAGCTTTCTTT.

The chain employs TRBV5-6 and TRBJ1-1; D unresolved. Germline V gives CDR1 SGHDT, CDR2 YYEEEE. V gave up 2 bases and J gave up 2 bases, with 1 base separating them. The CDR3 totals 11 residues. In nucleotides, the CDR3 is TGTGCCAGCAGCTTAAACACTGAAGCTTTCTTT. Its protein is CASSLNTEAFF.